This T cell receptor beta chain is from a study of T-cell memory formation after mild COVID-19. Study context: Largely donor-specific sequence clusters came from two donors. Study-wide points: Day 15 to 85 contractors were CD4/CD8 balanced; later expanders leaned CD4+. Those CD4+ clones that contracted were mainly in CM and EM (CD8+ ones in EMRA).

This clonotype was observed a handful of times. Its antigen is not known. 5'RACE primed at constant segments yielded TCR alpha and TCR beta cDNA libraries bearing sample barcodes and UMIs. TCRdb called the 5' RACE reads again in MiXCR, with one record for every CDR3 protein. The sample holds about 90,000 distinct CDR3 sequences, more than 10% seen once. With 5 bases clipped from V and 5 bases from J, the junction kept 6 bases outside the gene matches. Germline lookup yields CDR1 SEHNR and CDR2 FQNEAQ (reference sequence). CDR3 length: 15 residues. Sequences were obtained from PBMCs or a T cell subset sorted from them (not recorded which). This chain connects TRBV7-9 to TRBJ2-5; 12 nucleotides match TRBD1. The receptor was derived from an adult woman who had mild COVID-19 (a few samples of this study predate the infection). Cell type and time point are not known. The CDR3 DNA reads TGTGCCAGCAGCCCCCGGGACAGGGGGCGTGAGACCCAGTACTTC. As protein: CASSPRDRGRETQYF.